This T cell receptor (beta chain) was identified during a study of blood T cells in healthy people across ages. Notes on the study in general: In long-lived donors, naive CD4+ cell counts and diversity exceeded those of aged donors.

Note on this clonotype: Its antigen is currently unknown.

PCR was performed a second time for about 7 to 11 cycles using a sample-barcoded 5' primer and a J-beta primer mix. Per sample, CDR3-containing paired-end reads numbered at least 2.5 million. A single record per CDR3 protein comes from TCRdb applying MiXCR to the 5' RACE reads. The sample lists about 670,000 distinct CDR3 sequences; roughly half were seen once. The CDR3 loop spans 15 amino acids. In germline, CDR1 is SQVTM, CDR2 ANQGSEA. The V and J ends lost 4 bases and 4 bases, in that order; junction bases with no gene match: 7. Each donor's blood draw was roughly 10 milliliters of peripheral blood.

What was sequenced was blood. This chain links TRBV29-1 with TRBJ2-3, with 11 bases fitting TRBD2. This clonotype was obtained from a woman over 75 in good health. The CDR3 nucleotides read TGCAGCGTTGCTCTTGGACTAGCGGGTTCAGATACGCAGTATTTT. Translating it yields CSVALGLAGSDTQYF.